The 5 T cell receptor beta chains in this list originate from one sample, sequenced in a study of PD-1 blockade in mismatch repair-deficient tumors (TCRdb year 2017). The receptor library was made with the immunoSEQ multiplex PCR assay. TCRdb carries this immuneACCESS record with in-frame sequences only. Its versions omit some clonotypes, under half of them owing to an unresolved V gene in the studies checked, with the rest unexplained. The sample profile shows some 130,000 clones; roughly 90% of them were found once. The ten largest make up 10% to 15% of the sample. The sequencing used peripheral blood, collected approximately 72 weeks after starting pembrolizumab. These receptors originate from an adult with mismatch repair-deficient cancer.

V is TRBV27 and J is TRBJ2-7; perhaps TRBD2 as D (5 bases). Trimming stripped 0 bases from V and 7 bases from J, with 10 bases between. The CDR3 extends over 13 amino acids. Germline V CDR1 and CDR2: MNHEY, SMNVEV (reference sequence). The CDR3 sequence: CASSLSEAREQYF. The CDR3 bases are TGTGCCAGCAGTTTATCGGAGGCCCGGGAGCAGTACTTC.

The rearrangement links TRBV2 to TRBJ2-3, with D possibly being TRBD1 (6 bases). Germline CDR1 reads SNHLY; CDR2 reads FYNNEI. Trimming removed 3 bases at V and 2 bases at J, with 12 bases between. CDR3 length: 15 residues. CDR3 in amino acids: CASSDYREITDTQYF. In DNA form, the CDR3 reads TGTGCCAGCAGTGATTACAGGGAGATCACAGATACGCAGTATTTT.

The V and J genes are TRBV6-5 and TRBJ2-3, with D possibly matching TRBD1 (6 bases). CDR3 length: 12 residues. The germline gives CDR1 MNHEY, CDR2 SVGAGI. The V end lost 5 bases, the J end lost 3 bases, and 6 bases lay between the germline ends. DNA of the CDR3: TGTGCCAGCAGTACAGGGACAGATACGCAGTATTTT. As protein: CASSTGTDTQYF.

The V and J genes are TRBV5-5 and TRBJ2-7, with a weak D call TRBD2 (6 bases). CDR3 size: 15 residues. Trimming left V 4 bases short and J 2 bases short, with 16 bases between. Germline V gene data show CDR1 as SGHKS and CDR2 as YYEKEE (reference sequence). CDR3 protein: CASSPYTGVTYEQYF. CDR3 sequence (DNA): TGTGCCAGCAGCCCGTATACGGGAGTGACCTACGAGCAGTACTTC.

The chain joins TRBV7-9 to TRBJ2-2; TRBD2 aligns across 8 bases. This CDR3 region has 15 residues. V shed 5 bases, J shed 2 bases, and the junction held 4 bases outside the gene matches. Germline CDR1 is SEHNR and CDR2 is FQNEAQ (reference sequence). The CDR3 nucleotides are TGTGCCAGCAGCGACGGACTAGCCAACACCGGGGAGCTGTTTTTT. It yields the protein CASSDGLANTGELFF.